This TCR beta chain was sequenced for a study of cytomegalovirus exposure and HLA in healthy donors. For this clone: What it recognizes is unknown.

Trimming took 5 bases from V and 6 from J, leaving 11 bases between them. Germline V CDR1 and CDR2: LNHNV, YYDKDF (reference sequence). The CDR3 length is 13 residues. PCR employed 60 Vbeta and 13 Jbeta primers. TCRdb keeps only in-frame clones here, not all; method: immunoSEQ multiplex PCR. Seen here are 130,000 or so clones, 75% observed once, and the top ten hold 3.1%. Regarding the study as a whole: Rarity marked most TCR sequences, yet some public TCRs occurred in many donors. Most TCR beta V segments were productive about 87% or about 30% of the time in an earlier analysis. Researchers reported in a later analysis that a missense DCLRE1C variant was tied to TCR beta V- and J-gene trimming.

The chain has TRBV15 and TRBJ1-5; maybe TRBD1 (6 bases). Source material: PBMCs. This clonotype was obtained from a man aged 30 to 39 in good health and CMV-seronegative. Written as DNA, the CDR3 is TGTGCCACCAGCTCCCTAGGGGGTCAGCCCCAGCATTTT. This encodes CATSSLGGQPQHF.